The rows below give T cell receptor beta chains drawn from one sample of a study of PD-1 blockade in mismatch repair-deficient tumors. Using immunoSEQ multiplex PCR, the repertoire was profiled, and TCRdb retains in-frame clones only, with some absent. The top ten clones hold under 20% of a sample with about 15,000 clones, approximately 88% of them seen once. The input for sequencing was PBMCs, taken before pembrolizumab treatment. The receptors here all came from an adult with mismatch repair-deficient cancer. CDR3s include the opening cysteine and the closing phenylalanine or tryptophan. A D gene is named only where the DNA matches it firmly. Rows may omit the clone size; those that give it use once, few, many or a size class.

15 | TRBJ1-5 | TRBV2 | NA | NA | CASRRQAGINQPQHF | TGTGCCAGCCGTCGTCAGGCAGGGATCAATCAGCCCCAGCATTTT
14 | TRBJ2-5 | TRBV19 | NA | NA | CASTLTGGQETQYF | TGTGCCAGTACCTTAACTGGGGGCCAAGAGACCCAGTACTTC
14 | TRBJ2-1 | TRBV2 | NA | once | CASRTGDSYNEQFF | TGTGCCAGCAGGACGGGAGACTCCTACAATGAGCAGTTCTTC
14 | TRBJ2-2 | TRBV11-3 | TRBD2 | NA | CASSPGLGFGELFF | TGTGCCAGCAGCCCCGGACTAGGATTCGGGGAGCTGTTTTTT
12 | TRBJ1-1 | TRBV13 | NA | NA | CASSYRTTEAFF | TGTGCCAGCAGCTACAGGACCACTGAAGCTTTCTTT
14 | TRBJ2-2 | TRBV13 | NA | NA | CASSLGRGTGELFF | TGTGCCAGCAGCTTAGGCAGGGGAACCGGGGAGCTGTTTTTT
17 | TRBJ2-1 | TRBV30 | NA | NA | CAWSVLFASARGGEQFF | TGTGCCTGGAGTGTACTATTTGCTAGCGCCCGAGGGGGAGAGCAGTTCTTC
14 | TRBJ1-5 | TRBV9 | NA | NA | CASSRDESNQPQHF | TGTGCCAGCAGTCGGGATGAGAGCAATCAGCCCCAGCATTTT
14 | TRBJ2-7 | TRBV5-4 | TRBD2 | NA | CASSVTSGSYEQYF | TGTGCCAGCAGCGTGACTAGCGGGAGTTACGAGCAGTACTTC
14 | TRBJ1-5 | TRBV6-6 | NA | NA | CASTKGGGSQPQHF | TGTGCCAGCACCAAGGGAGGGGGTAGCCAGCCCCAGCATTTT
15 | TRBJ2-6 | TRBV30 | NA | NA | CAWSVGGSGANVLTF | TGTGCCTGGAGTGTAGGGGGCTCTGGGGCCAACGTCCTGACTTTC
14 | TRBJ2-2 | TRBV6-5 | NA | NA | CASSGTGSAGELFF | TGTGCCAGCAGTGGGACCGGTTCGGCCGGGGAGCTGTTTTTT
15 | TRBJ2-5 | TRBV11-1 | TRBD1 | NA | CASSLGQGEVETQYF | TGTGCCAGCAGTCTCGGACAGGGTGAGGTGGAGACCCAGTACTTC
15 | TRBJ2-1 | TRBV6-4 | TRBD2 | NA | CASSDSSGSYNEQFF | TGTGCCAGCAGTGACTCTAGCGGGAGCTACAATGAGCAGTTCTTC
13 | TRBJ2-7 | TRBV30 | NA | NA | CAWGGEGTGEQYF | TGTGCCTGGGGGGGAGAGGGGACGGGCGAGCAGTACTTC
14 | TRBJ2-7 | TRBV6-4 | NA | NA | CASSEDGSVYEQYF | TGTGCCAGCAGTGAAGACGGATCCGTTTACGAGCAGTACTTC
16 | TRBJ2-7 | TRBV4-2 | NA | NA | CASSQDNGKGSYEQYF | TGTGCCAGCAGCCAAGATAACGGGAAGGGGTCCTACGAGCAGTACTTC